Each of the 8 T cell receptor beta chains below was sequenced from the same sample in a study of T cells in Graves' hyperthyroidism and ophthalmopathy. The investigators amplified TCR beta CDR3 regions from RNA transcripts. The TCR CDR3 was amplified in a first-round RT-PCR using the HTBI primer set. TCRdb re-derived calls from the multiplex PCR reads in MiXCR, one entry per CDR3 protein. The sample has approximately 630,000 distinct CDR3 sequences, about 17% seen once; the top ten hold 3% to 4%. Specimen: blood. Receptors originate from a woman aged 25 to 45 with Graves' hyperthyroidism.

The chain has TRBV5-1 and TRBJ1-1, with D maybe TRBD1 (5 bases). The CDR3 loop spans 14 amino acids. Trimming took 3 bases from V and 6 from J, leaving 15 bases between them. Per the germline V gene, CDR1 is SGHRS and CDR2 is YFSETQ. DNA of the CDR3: TGCGCCAGCAGCTCCTCTACAGGATCGGCTGAAGCTTTCTTT. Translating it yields CASSSSTGSAEAFF.

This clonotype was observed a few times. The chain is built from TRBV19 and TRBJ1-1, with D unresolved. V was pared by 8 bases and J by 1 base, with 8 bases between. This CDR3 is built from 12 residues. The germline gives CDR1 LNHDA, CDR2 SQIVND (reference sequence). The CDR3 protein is CASLTKNTEAFF. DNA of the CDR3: TGTGCCAGTCTCACGAAGAACACTGAAGCTTTCTTT.

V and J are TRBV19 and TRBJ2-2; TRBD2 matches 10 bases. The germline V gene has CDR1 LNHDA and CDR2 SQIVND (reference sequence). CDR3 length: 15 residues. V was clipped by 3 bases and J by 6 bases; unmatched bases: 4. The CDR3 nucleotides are TGTGCCAGTAGTATGTCTAGCGGGAGAGCCGGGGAGCTGTTTTTT. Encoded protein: CASSMSSGRAGELFF.

DNA for the CDR3: TGTGCCAGCAGTCTGGGCGGGGGTGGGGGGGAGCTGTTTTTT. This encodes CASSLGGGGGELFF. This chain connects TRBV27 to TRBJ2-2, with 7 nucleotides matching TRBD2. CDR1 and CDR2 from the germline V gene are MNHEY and SMNVEV (reference sequence). The CDR3 has 14 amino acids. V shed 5 bases, J shed 8 bases, and the junction held 8 bases outside the gene matches.

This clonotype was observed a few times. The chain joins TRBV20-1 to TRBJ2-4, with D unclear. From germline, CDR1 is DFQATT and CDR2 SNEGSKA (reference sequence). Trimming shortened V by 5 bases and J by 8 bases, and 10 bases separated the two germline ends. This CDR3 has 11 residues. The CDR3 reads CSAGWTDIQYF. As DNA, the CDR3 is TGCAGTGCTGGGTGGACGGACATTCAGTACTTC.

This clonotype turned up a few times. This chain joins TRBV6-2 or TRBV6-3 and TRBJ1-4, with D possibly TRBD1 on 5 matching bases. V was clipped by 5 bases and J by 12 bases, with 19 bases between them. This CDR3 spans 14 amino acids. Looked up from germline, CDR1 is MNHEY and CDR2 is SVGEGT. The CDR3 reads CASSPFGPAGELFF. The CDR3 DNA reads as TGTGCCAGCAGTCCATTCGGACCTGCGGGGGAACTGTTTTTT.

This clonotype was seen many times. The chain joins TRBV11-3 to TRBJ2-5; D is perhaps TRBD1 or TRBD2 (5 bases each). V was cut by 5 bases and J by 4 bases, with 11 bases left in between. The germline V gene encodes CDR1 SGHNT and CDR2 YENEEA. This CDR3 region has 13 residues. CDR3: CASSRGRLETQYF. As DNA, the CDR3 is TGTGCCAGCAGCCGGGGACGATTAGAGACCCAGTACTTC.

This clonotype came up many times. The CDR3 is CASSLGETGAFTDTQYF. CDR3 nucleotide sequence: TGTGCCAGCAGCCTTGGAGAGACAGGGGCTTTCACAGATACGCAGTATTTT. The chain uses TRBV3-1 and TRBJ2-3; 8 positions agree with TRBD1. The CDR3 covers 17 residues. The germline V gene has CDR1 LGHDT and CDR2 YNNKEL (reference sequence). Losses at the gene ends were 4 bases for V and 2 bases for J; bases not matched to a gene: 11.